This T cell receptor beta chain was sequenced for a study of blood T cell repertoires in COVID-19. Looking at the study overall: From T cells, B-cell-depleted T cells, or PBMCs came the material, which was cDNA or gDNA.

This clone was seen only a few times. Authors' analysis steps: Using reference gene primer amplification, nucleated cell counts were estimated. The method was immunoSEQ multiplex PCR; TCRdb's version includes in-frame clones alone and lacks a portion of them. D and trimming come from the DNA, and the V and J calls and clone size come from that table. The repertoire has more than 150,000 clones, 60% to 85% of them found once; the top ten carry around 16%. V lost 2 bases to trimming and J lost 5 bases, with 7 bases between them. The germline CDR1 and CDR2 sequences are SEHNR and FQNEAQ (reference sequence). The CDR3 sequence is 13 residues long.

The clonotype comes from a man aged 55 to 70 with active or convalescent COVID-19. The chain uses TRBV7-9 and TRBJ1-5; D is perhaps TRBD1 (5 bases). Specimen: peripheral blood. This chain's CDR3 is CASSLIGDQPQHF. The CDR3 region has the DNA TGTGCCAGCAGCTTAATAGGGGATCAGCCCCAGCATTTT.